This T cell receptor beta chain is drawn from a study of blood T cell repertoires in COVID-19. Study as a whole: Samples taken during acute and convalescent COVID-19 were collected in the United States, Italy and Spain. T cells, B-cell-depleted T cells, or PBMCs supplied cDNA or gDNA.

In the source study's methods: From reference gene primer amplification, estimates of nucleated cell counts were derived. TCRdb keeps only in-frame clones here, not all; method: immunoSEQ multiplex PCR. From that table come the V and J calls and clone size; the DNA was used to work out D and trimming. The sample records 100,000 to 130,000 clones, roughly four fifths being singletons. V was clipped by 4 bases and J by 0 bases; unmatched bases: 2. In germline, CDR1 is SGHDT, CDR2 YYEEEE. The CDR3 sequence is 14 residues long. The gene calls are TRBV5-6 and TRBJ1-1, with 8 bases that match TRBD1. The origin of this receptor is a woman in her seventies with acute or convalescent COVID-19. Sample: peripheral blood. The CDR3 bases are TGTGCCAGCAGCCGGGACAGGATGAACACTGAAGCTTTCTTT. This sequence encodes CASSRDRMNTEAFF. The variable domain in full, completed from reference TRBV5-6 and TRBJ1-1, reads DAGVTQSPTHLIKTRGQQVTLRCSPKSGHDTVSWYQQALGQGPQFIFQYYEEEERQRGNFPDRFSGHQFPNYSSELNVNALLLGDSALYLCASSRDRMNTEAFFGQGTRLTVV.